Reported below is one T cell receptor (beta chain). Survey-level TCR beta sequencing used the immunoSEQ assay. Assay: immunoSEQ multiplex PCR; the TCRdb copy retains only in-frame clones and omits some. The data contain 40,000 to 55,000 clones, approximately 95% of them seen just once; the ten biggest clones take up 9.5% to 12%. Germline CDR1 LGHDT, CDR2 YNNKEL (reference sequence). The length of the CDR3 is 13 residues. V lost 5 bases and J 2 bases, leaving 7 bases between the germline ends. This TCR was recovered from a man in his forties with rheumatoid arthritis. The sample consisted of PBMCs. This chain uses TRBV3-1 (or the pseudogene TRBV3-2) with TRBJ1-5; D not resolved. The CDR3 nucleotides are TGTGCCAGCAGCGATAACGGCAATCAGCCCCAGCATTTT. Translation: CASSDNGNQPQHF.